This TCR beta chain was sequenced during a study of molecular identifiers for immune sequencing clone quantification (dated by TCRdb to the late 2010s). Broadly, across the study: In a replicate experiment, RNA from about 20,000 or 100,000 naive CD8 T cells was split into five aliquots, four of which were sequenced. The study was a methods study using CD8 T cells to benchmark molecular-identifier clustering-based TCR repertoire sequencing (MIDCIRS) and TCR RNA copy counting. What the work shows at the level of the full study, not this receptor alone: Even against a background of some 920,000 naive CD8 T cells, spiked-in Jurkat TCR RNA amounting to a single cell's worth was reported to be detectable. In CMV-specific effector cells, clones with more than 20 RNA copies accounted for over 97% of molecules, whereas in naive cells such clones accounted for under 1%. The naive libraries included spiked-in Jurkat TCR RNA (approximately 11 copies' worth), and this RNA is not part of the donor repertoire. The sizes of highly expanded clones could end up underestimated when identical TCR molecules share a barcode. Without barcode sub-clustering, chimeric consensus sequences inflated TCR diversity; chimeras reached as high as 47%. Modeling gave about three recovered TCR RNA copies per cell versus approximately 11 by digital PCR, implying about 30% capture efficiency.

The germline V end is reduced by 3 bases and the J end by 14 bases; junction bases left unmatched: 6. The CDR3 sequence holds 13 residues, the cysteine and phenylalanine included. The entry retains the CDR3 DNA only, 39 bases that are in frame from base 1. Regarding this clonotype: It has no known antigen specificity. No base quality values were provided; no much bigger clone lies one nucleotide off.

Libraries were made using PCR. For sequencing, a NextSeq 500 was employed. Preparation of bulk TCR libraries followed a previously described approach, with the TCR primers listed in Table S5. Total RNA was purified with the Qiagen AllPrep DNA/RNA kit. Before any analysis, reads coming from multiple sequencing runs of the same library were combined into one pool. The study's own analysis went as follows. Reads were retained only if the reads had an exact TCR constant sequence, and the retained reads were trimmed to 150 nt and grouped according to their 12-nt molecular barcodes. Reads in each barcode group were sub-clustered using a 15% Levenshtein threshold, and a quality-weighted consensus sequence was built for each RNA molecule. Non-functional sequences were removed, as were lower-count sequences one edit away from another. On the basis of fitting two negative binomial distributions, barcode sub-clusters with fewer than 20% of the maximum read count were discarded. Through fastp at Q25 and MiXCR, TCRdb rebuilt clones from the public reads, retaining in-frame beta chains. Every entry covers one CDR3 protein and lists the most common genes and DNA from its rows. TCRdb, not the authors, supplied the V and J calls. This sample is represented by roughly 630,000 distinct CDR3 sequences; about 25% of them were singletons. About 0.78% of the sample lies in the top ten.

Libraries of naive CD8 T cells were built from 20,000 to 1,000,000 sorted cells, with 10%, 30% or 50% of the purified RNA used. Naive CD8 T cells were FACS-sorted as CD8+CD4-CCR7+CD45RA+ on a BD FACSAria II into RLT Plus buffer. To test detection sensitivity, Jurkat RNA equal to around 10 TCR copies was added to samples of about 17,000-1,100,000 naive CD8 T cells. CD8 T cells were enriched using RosetteSep CD8+ T Cell Enrichment Cocktail and Ficoll-Paque, and the enriched cells then underwent ACK red cell lysis. The source material was naive CD8+ T cells from blood, with Jurkat cell RNA spiked in. In light of the paper, this sample's cell subset or site label describes: FACS-sorted CD8+CD4-CCR7+CD45RA+ naive T cells. This receptor was obtained from a human donor in good health. Some libraries in this study had Jurkat cell RNA spiked in. Recombination connected TRBV12-3 or TRBV12-4 to TRBJ2-1; 11 middle bases align to TRBD2. The DNA reads as follows: TGTGCCAGCAGTTTCAGTAGCGGGGGGGAGGAGTTCTTC. The resulting protein is CASSFSSGGEEFF.